This passage covers 25 T cell receptor beta chains from one sample sequenced in a study of cytomegalovirus exposure and HLA in healthy donors. Use of 60 Vbeta and 13 Jbeta primers characterized the PCR. Using immunoSEQ multiplex PCR, the repertoire was profiled, and TCRdb retains in-frame clones only, with some absent. Of 150,000 to 200,000 clones detected, 80% appear once; the ten largest clones hold roughly 0.7%. The sample taken for sequencing was PBMCs. The source is a boy between 10 and 17 years old in good health and CMV-seronegative.

The chain carries TRBV5-1 and TRBJ2-6, with a possible D match to TRBD1 (5 bases). This CDR3 has 21 residues. Trimming removed 4 bases at V and 0 bases at J, with 26 bases between. Per germline, CDR1 SGHRS and CDR2 YFSETQ. For the CDR3, the DNA is TGCGCCAGCAGCCGGGCAACAGTCGGACCCAGACAGCGCTCTGGGGCCAACGTCCTGACTTTC. Its translation is CASSRATVGPRQRSGANVLTF.

The chain links TRBV7-2 to TRBJ2-7, with a tentative D call TRBD2 (5 bases). Trimming cost V 6 bases and J 2 bases, with 11 bases left between them. From germline, CDR1 is SGHTA and CDR2 FQGNSA. CDR3 size: 13 residues. The CDR3 DNA reads TGTGCCAGCAGGGAGGCAATTACCTACGAGCAGTACTTC. Protein product: CASREAITYEQYF.

The J gene is TRBJ2-2, the V gene TRBV11-2; a possible D gene is TRBD1 (8 bases). V was shortened by 5 bases and J by 3 bases, with 13 bases between the two germline ends. In germline, CDR1 is SGHAT, CDR2 FQNNGV. There are 15 residues in the CDR3. CDR3 sequence (DNA): TGTGCCAGCAGCCCAACAGGGGGGGACACCGGGGAGCTGTTTTTT. Translation gives CASSPTGGDTGELFF.

This chain joins TRBV7-3 and TRBJ2-2, with D possibly matching TRBD1 (6 bases). CDR1 is SGHTA, CDR2 FQGTGA, per germline. Trimming removed 4 bases at V and 5 bases at J, with 11 bases between. CDR3 length: 14 residues. CDR3 DNA: TGTGCCAGCAGCTACCGGGACACAACCGGGGAGCTGTTTTTT. This gives the protein CASSYRDTTGELFF.

The chain carries TRBV19 and TRBJ2-2, with 7 bases identical to TRBD1. This CDR3 region has 14 residues. With 4 bases clipped from V and 4 bases from J, the junction kept 3 bases outside the gene matches. Germline lookup yields CDR1 LNHDA and CDR2 SQIVND (reference sequence). The CDR3 loop reads CASSTTGPTGELFF. For the CDR3, the DNA is TGTGCCAGTAGTACGACAGGGCCCACCGGGGAGCTGTTTTTT.

The V and J genes are TRBV6-6 and TRBJ1-1, with D unclear. Between the trimmed V and J ends, which lost 0 bases and 10 bases, there was a span of 12 bases. The CDR3 has 13 amino acids. Germline V gives CDR1 MNHNY, CDR2 SVGAGI (reference sequence). The CDR3 DNA reads as TGTGCCAGCAGTTACTCCACGGGAACCCTAGCTTTCTTT. Its protein product is CASSYSTGTLAFF.

V usage is TRBV9 and J usage is TRBJ2-5, with 7 bases aligning to TRBD1. The CDR3 consists of 13 residues. Germline loops: CDR1 SGDLS, CDR2 YYNGEE. The junction had 1 base not matched to a gene; V was cut back by 3 bases and J by 2 bases. CDR3 loop: CASSAGQQETQYF. CDR3 DNA: TGTGCCAGCAGCGCGGGACAGCAAGAGACCCAGTACTTC. Using reference TRBV9 and TRBJ2-5 for the parts outside the CDR3, the full variable domain is DSGVTQTPKHLITATGQRVTLRCSPRSGDLSVYWYQQSLDQGLQFLIQYYNGEERAKGNILERFSAQQFPDLHSELNLSSLELGDSALYFCASSAGQQETQYFGPGTRLLVL.

V is TRBV19 and J is TRBJ1-5; a possible D gene is TRBD1 (5 bases). CDR3 length: 14 residues. V lost 8 bases, J lost 4 bases, and 15 bases lay in between. From germline, CDR1 is LNHDA and CDR2 SQIVND (reference sequence). The CDR3 spells CASDLDSLNQPQHF. The DNA of the CDR3 is TGTGCCAGTGACCTCGACAGTTTGAATCAGCCCCAGCATTTT.

The chain is built from TRBV6-1 and TRBJ1-5; TRBD1 is a possible D gene (5 bases). V shed 5 bases and J shed 4 bases, with 12 bases lying between them. CDR1 is MNHNS and CDR2 is SASEGT in the germline V gene. The CDR3 has 14 amino acids. CDR3 coding DNA: TGTGCCAGCAGTCTCTGGGGGACTAATCAGCCCCAGCATTTT. It specifies CASSLWGTNQPQHF.

The genes are TRBV9 and TRBJ2-7, with D tentatively TRBD1 (5 bases). V shed 0 bases and J shed 3 bases, with 13 bases lying between them. The CDR3 is 15 residues long. The V gene's germline CDR1 is SGDLS and CDR2 YYNGEE. The CDR3 here is CASSVDGQGFYEQYF. The CDR3 region has the DNA TGTGCCAGCAGCGTAGATGGTCAGGGATTCTACGAGCAGTACTTC.

This rearrangement joins TRBV29-1 to TRBJ2-7; TRBD1 aligns across 9 bases. The length of the CDR3 is 13 residues. The V gene end was trimmed by 3 bases and the J gene end by 4 bases; junction bases not matched to a gene: 4. Per germline, CDR1 SQVTM and CDR2 ANQGSEA. CDR3 DNA sequence: TGCAGCGTTGAGGGACAGGGAGCATACGAGCAGTACTTC. This encodes CSVEGQGAYEQYF.

CDR3 DNA sequence: TGTGCCAGCAGCTTAACGCCGACAGGGGCCCACGAGCAGTACTTC. It codes for CASSLTPTGAHEQYF. The chain recombines TRBV7-3 with TRBJ2-7, with 8 nucleotides matching TRBD1. Germline V gene sequence: CDR1 SGHTA, CDR2 FQGTGA. The CDR3 loop spans 15 amino acids. J was trimmed by 5 bases and V by 0 bases; bases with no gene match: 6.

The V call is TRBV2, the J call TRBJ2-3; D is uncertain. Per the germline V gene, CDR1 is SNHLY and CDR2 is FYNNEI. The length of the CDR3 is 15 residues. The V and J ends lost 1 base and 1 base respectively, with 9 bases between them. The CDR3 bases are TGTGCCAGCAGTGAAGTCGCCAGCGGCACAGATACGCAGTATTTT. Protein sequence: CASSEVASGTDTQYF.

This clone is a singleton in its sample. The chain uses TRBV15 and TRBJ2-5; 16 bases map to TRBD2. Trimming cost V 1 base and J 4 bases; bases outside gene matches: 15. Germline CDR1 and CDR2: LNHNV and YYDKDF (reference sequence). The CDR3 is 21 amino acids. The CDR3 reads CATSRVFGGTSGGAGAETQYF. CDR3 bases: TGTGCCACCAGCAGAGTATTCGGCGGGACTAGCGGGGGGGCCGGAGCAGAGACCCAGTACTTC. The full variable domain, with the rest looked up from reference TRBV15 and TRBJ2-5, is DAMVIQNPRYQVTQFGKPVTLSCSQTLNHNVMYWYQQKSSQAPKLLFHYYDKDFNNEADTPDNFQSRRPNTSFCFLDIRSPGLGDTAMYLCATSRVFGGTSGGAGAETQYFGPGTRLLVL.

This chain connects TRBV6-5 to TRBJ1-1, with D possibly TRBD1 on 5 matching bases. The CDR3 sequence is 15 residues long. With 6 bases removed from V and 1 base from J, the gap between germline ends came to 15 bases. Germline values: CDR1 MNHEY, CDR2 SVGAGI. CDR3 sequence: CASRKEGRPNTEAFF. The CDR3 coding sequence is TGTGCCAGCAGGAAGGAGGGACGTCCGAACACTGAAGCTTTCTTT.

The chain recombines TRBV5-1 with TRBJ1-2, with 10 positions matching TRBD1. Per germline, CDR1 SGHRS and CDR2 YFSETQ. The CDR3 length is 16 residues. With V trimmed by 0 bases and J by 8 bases, 10 bases remained unmatched. CDR3 in DNA: TGCGCCAGCAGCTTGGGACAGGGGGCTTCCTCGGGGGGCTACACCTTC. It codes for CASSLGQGASSGGYTF.

The chain uses TRBV27 and TRBJ2-7, with 7 bases lining up with TRBD1. The CDR3 covers 15 residues. Trimming at V came to 5 bases and at J to 2 bases, leaving 9 bases not matched to a gene. The V gene's germline CDR1 is MNHEY and CDR2 SMNVEV (reference sequence). CDR3 loop: CASSQTGKPPYEQYF. CDR3 coding DNA: TGTGCCAGCAGTCAGACAGGGAAGCCCCCCTACGAGCAGTACTTC.

The chain employs TRBV12-5 and TRBJ2-1; maybe TRBD1 (5 bases). V was shortened by 2 bases and J by 7 bases, with 15 bases between the two germline ends. Per the germline V gene, CDR1 is LGHNT and CDR2 is FRNRAP. The CDR3 sequence is 15 residues long. The DNA for the CDR3 is TGTGCTAGTGGTTTGTGGCCAGGGCTCGAGAATGAGCAGTTCTTC. Translation gives CASGLWPGLENEQFF.

V gene TRBV6-1 combines with J gene TRBJ2-7; D uncertain. CDR1 and CDR2 (germline): MNHNS, SASEGT. V gave up 7 bases and J gave up 4 bases, with 14 bases separating them. This CDR3 is built from 13 residues. Here the CDR3 DNA reads TGTGCCAGCACTCCCAGGCCGGTTTACGAGCAGTACTTC. Protein product: CASTPRPVYEQYF.

In nucleotides, the CDR3 is TGTGCCAGTACTGCTCGAGGAGAAGCGCTTAACTATGGCTACACCTTC. Its translation: CASTARGEALNYGYTF. This chain joins TRBV19 and TRBJ1-2, with no clear D. The V end lost 7 bases, the J end lost 1 base, and 19 bases lay between the germline ends. CDR3 length equals 16 residues. Germline assignment: CDR1 LNHDA and CDR2 SQIVND (reference sequence).

This chain uses TRBV5-1 with TRBJ1-1, with 7 positions matching TRBD1. The V segment lost 2 bases and the J segment 1 base; nucleotides outside the gene matches: 8. CDR1 is SGHRS, CDR2 YFSETQ, per germline. CDR3 length: 16 residues. The CDR3 loop is CASSFGQVGPNTEAFF. Here the CDR3 DNA reads TGCGCCAGCAGCTTCGGACAGGTCGGCCCGAACACTGAAGCTTTCTTT.

Here the CDR3 reads CASSADLNGRGLEQYF. The CDR3 DNA reads TGTGCCAGCAGCGCTGACCTAAACGGGAGGGGTCTCGAGCAGTACTTC. V is TRBV9 and J is TRBJ2-7; 8 positions agree with TRBD2. Germline V lookup: CDR1 SGDLS, CDR2 YYNGEE. The CDR3 is 16 residues long. The V and J ends lost 3 bases and 6 bases, in that order; junction bases with no gene match: 14.

The chain carries TRBV7-9 and TRBJ2-2; 11 bases line up with TRBD1. CDR3 size: 15 residues. Germline V lookup: CDR1 SEHNR, CDR2 FQNEAQ (reference sequence). The junction had 6 bases not matched to a gene; V was cut back by 6 bases and J by 6 bases. CDR3 bases: TGTGCCAGCAGAGGGCCGGGACAGGGGGCCGGGGAGCTGTTTTTT. It is translated as CASRGPGQGAGELFF.

The chain has TRBV27 and TRBJ1-6, with D perhaps matching TRBD1 (5 bases). The germline V gene has CDR1 MNHEY and CDR2 SMNVEV (reference sequence). The CDR3 runs 17 residues. V was clipped by 2 bases and J by 7 bases, with 18 bases between them. CDR3: CASSLNGAAAGNSPLHF. The CDR3 coding sequence is TGTGCCAGCAGTTTAAATGGGGCAGCCGCGGGGAATTCACCCCTCCACTTT.

The chain employs TRBV4-2 and TRBJ2-7; TRBD1 agrees at 7 bases. Germline lookup yields CDR1 LGHNA and CDR2 YNFKEQ. The V and J ends lost 1 base and 3 bases, in that order; junction bases with no gene match: 3. The CDR3 runs 14 residues. CDR3 residues: CASSQGTGNYEQYF. In DNA form, the CDR3 reads TGTGCCAGCAGCCAAGGGACAGGCAACTACGAGCAGTACTTC.